Sequencing of this T cell receptor beta chain was carried out in a study of neoadjuvant anti-PD-1 for oral cavity cancer. Across the whole study: Non-progressing patients received a fourth nivolumab dose near day 43, then surgery on days 50-56. Study results and caveats: Non-responders to neoadjuvant nivolumab had significantly more clonal PBMC T cells than responders.

Patients were newly diagnosed with stage II-IVA oral cavity squamous cell carcinoma without prior systemic or radiation treatment. Blood cells were analyzed directly, without culture or expansion. Sequencing was performed with immunoSEQ multiplex PCR; in TCRdb, only in-frame clones are kept and a portion is missing. The sample includes tens of thousands of clones, under 85% of them seen just once. Points on this clone: Its target is unknown.

The CDR3 contains 18 residues. V lost 2 bases, J lost 4 bases, and 21 bases lay in between. Germline V lookup: CDR1 KGHSH, CDR2 LQKENI. Sequences were derived from PBMCs, sampled before nivolumab (anti-PD-1) treatment. The chain carries TRBV18 and TRBJ2-1, with D tentatively TRBD1 (6 bases). The source of this sequence is a person between 40 and 79 years old with oral cavity squamous cell carcinoma. The CDR3 DNA follows: TGTGCCAGCTCACCAGACAGTGGGACACCTTTGGGGTACAATGAGCAGTTCTTC. Translation gives CASSPDSGTPLGYNEQFF.